In its sample, the clone carrying this T cell receptor beta chain was seen a few times. Per the original methods: The authors estimated nucleated cell counts from reference gene primer amplification. Assay: immunoSEQ multiplex PCR; the TCRdb copy retains only in-frame clones and omits some. That table furnishes V, J and clone size, whereas the DNA furnished D and trimming. Of about 160,000 clones in the sample, approximately 90% were seen once. These data come from a study of blood T cell repertoires in COVID-19. The overall study: The analysed material was cDNA or gDNA that came from T cells, B-cell-depleted T cells, or PBMCs.

This CDR3 is 17 amino acids long. Germline loops: CDR1 LNHDA, CDR2 SQIVND (reference sequence). V lost 4 bases, J lost 0 bases, and 18 bases lay in between. The chain combines TRBV19 with TRBJ1-2; weak D call: TRBD1 (5 bases). What was sequenced was peripheral blood. The sequence was obtained from a woman aged 70-85 years with COVID-19, enrolled during active disease. CDR3 amino acids: CASSRIYRQPTNYGYTF. The CDR3 DNA sequence: TGTGCCAGTAGTAGAATTTACAGACAGCCTACTAACTATGGCTACACCTTC.